The present T cell receptor (beta chain) was sequenced within a study of shared clonotypes between healthy human individuals. Notes on this clone: The target antigen is unknown. Other nucleotide sequences in the sample specify the same CDR3.

Study findings and constraints: Researchers sampled only blood; tissue repertoires likely differ. Among the subsets, naive ones generally showed larger estimated richness than memory ones. Large sequencing depth failed to make sorted-subset sequencing complete, rarefaction showed.

The data were produced by immunoSEQ multiplex PCR, yet TCRdb's version contains in-frame clones alone and is incomplete. The sample lists about 2 million clones, about 94% occurring once. Naive CD8 cells lacked CD45RO, underwent positive selection for CCR7 and left out terminally differentiated effector memory CD45RA+ cells. The germline V gene has CDR1 PRHDT and CDR2 FYEKMQ (reference sequence). This CDR3 is 12 amino acids long. Trimming took 1 base from V and 4 from J, leaving 3 bases between them. This sequence joins TRBV13 and TRBJ2-3, with D hard to call. This clonotype was sampled from a man between 18 and 29 years old in good health. The specimen was naive CD8+ T cells sorted from blood. The chain's CDR3 is CASSLAADTQYF. The CDR3 DNA reads TGTGCCAGCAGCTTAGCGGCAGATACGCAGTATTTT.